The next 13 T cell receptor beta chains were all read from a single sample in a study of tumor and adjacent non-tumor tissue in lung cancer. No cell sorting was done before RNA was extracted from the tissue. Three rounds of nested PCR, following a modified ARM-PCR protocol, produced the TCRbeta library. TCRdb recomputed calls from the multiplex PCR reads with MiXCR, one row per CDR3 protein. The table shows 68,000 or so distinct CDR3 sequences, with about 60% occurring only once. The specimen sequenced was lung tumor tissue. The source is a middle-aged man with non-small cell lung cancer.

Details on this clonotype: Given a much more abundant clone one base away, this may be a read error. The chain combines TRBV20-1 with TRBJ2-3; 7 positions agree with TRBD1. The CDR3 has 14 residues. Germline V gene lookup returns CDR1 DFQATT and CDR2 SNEGSKA (reference sequence). The V and J ends lost 5 bases and 7 bases, in that order; junction bases with no gene match: 12. The CDR3 DNA reads as TGCAGTGCTGCACCGGGACAGAGGGCTAATACGCAGTATTTT. Translation: CSAAPGQRANTQYF.

A remark on this clonotype: No conserved phenylalanine or tryptophan is present at the end of the CDR3, so a read error is the likely explanation. CDR3 sequence (DNA): TGTGCCATCAGTGAGCCGGGACAGGCGACATACGAGCAGTACTTA. Translating it yields CAISEPGQATYEQYL. The chain is built from TRBV10-3 and TRBJ2-7; TRBD1 matches 8 bases. Losses at the gene ends were 2 bases for V and 4 bases for J; bases not matched to a gene: 7. Germline CDR1 and CDR2: ENHRY and SYGVKD. The CDR3 length is 15 residues.

The chain has TRBV6-1 and TRBJ2-7, with D perhaps TRBD2 (5 bases). The CDR3 is 12 residues long. The V gene's germline CDR1 is MNHNS and CDR2 SASEGT. Trimming removed 5 bases at V and 12 bases at J, with 17 bases between. CDR3 sequence reads: CASSSVAHEGYF. The CDR3, as DNA: TGTGCCAGCAGTTCCGTTGCCCACGAGGGGTACTTC.

V gene TRBV12-3 or TRBV12-4 combines with J gene TRBJ2-7, with D tentatively TRBD2 (7 bases). Matching the DNA end better, TRBJ2-1 makes the J call doubtful. CDR3 length: 12 residues. The CDR3 sequence is CASSQGGGEQFF. Here the CDR3 DNA reads TGTGCCAGCAGTCAGGGAGGGGGTGAGCAGTTCTTC.

Comment on this clonotype: Possible read error: a much larger clone is one base away. V and J are TRBV7-8 and TRBJ2-3; no clear D gene. This CDR3 spans 16 amino acids. Germline V gives CDR1 SGHVS, CDR2 FQNEAQ. V was pared by 1 base and J by 1 base, with 12 bases between. The CDR3 sequence is CASSLDPGSGTDTQYF. The CDR3 DNA follows: TGTGCCAGCAGCTTAGATCCGGGTTCCGGCACAGATACGCAGTATTTT.

Worth noting for this clonotype: At one boundary the junction diverges from the germline segment, which might be a read error. The rearrangement uses TRBV11-3 and TRBJ2-3, with 14 bases aligning to TRBD2. The germline V gene encodes CDR1 SGHNT and CDR2 YENEEA. The CDR3 extends over 17 amino acids. CDR3 nucleotide sequence: TGCGCCAGCAGCATGGGGACTAGCGGGGGAGCCTCAGATACGCAGTATTTT. This gives the protein CASSMGTSGGASDTQYF.

This clonotype was found a few times. V is TRBV28 and J is TRBJ2-1, with 7 bases aligning to TRBD1. V gave up 6 bases and J gave up 5 bases; unmatched junction bases: 10. The CDR3 consists of 15 residues. Germline CDR1 is MDHEN and CDR2 is SYDVKM. The CDR3 sequence: CASSPAGGRNNEQFF. The CDR3 DNA sequence: TGTGCCAGCAGCCCTGCAGGGGGTCGTAACAATGAGCAGTTCTTC.

The table lists this clonotype with many counts. V is TRBV11-2 and J is TRBJ2-1, with a tentative D call TRBD2 (6 bases). Germline CDR1 is SGHAT and CDR2 is FQNNGV. Trimming removed 1 base from V and 12 bases from J, with 19 bases in between. The CDR3 extends over 15 amino acids. CDR3 DNA sequence: TGTGCCAGCAGCTTAGGTGCTTTCGGGGACTCGTCGCAGTTCTTC. This codes for CASSLGAFGDSSQFF. Supplemented by reference TRBV11-2 and TRBJ2-1, the full variable domain reads EAGVAQSPRYKIIEKRQSVAFWCNPISGHATLYWYQQILGQGPKLLIQFQNNGVVDDSQLPKDRFSAERLKGVDSTLKIQPAKLEDSAVYLCASSLGAFGDSSQFFGPGTRLTVL.

A remark on this clonotype: An end of the junction differs from the germline gene, which may be a read error. The chain couples TRBV11-2 to TRBJ2-4, with 8 bases that match TRBD1. Germline CDR1 is SGHAT and CDR2 is FQNNGV. The CDR3 extends over 13 amino acids. CDR3 protein: CASSSDRANIQYF. The CDR3 DNA reads TGTGCTAGCAGCTCGGACAGGGCAAACATTCAGTACTTC.

With regard to this clonotype: With a much larger clone just one base away, this may be a read error. This chain uses TRBV30 with TRBJ1-4; 11 bases agree with TRBD1. The CDR3 has 13 residues. The germline CDR1 and CDR2 sequences are GTSNPN and SVGIG (reference sequence). The CDR3, as DNA: TGTGTCTGGGGGACAGGGGGAAATGAAAAACTGTTTTTT. Translation gives CVWGTGGNEKLFF. The full variable domain, in which reference TRBV30 and TRBJ1-4 provide the parts outside the CDR3, is SQTIHQWPATLVQPVGSPLSLECTVEGTSNPNLYWYRQAAGRGLQLLFYSVGIGQISSEVPQNLSASRPQDRQFILSSKKLLLSDSGFYLCVWGTGGNEKLFFGSGTQLSVL.

To note about this clonotype: An end of the junction does not agree with germline; a read error may underlie this. V and J are TRBV11-2 and TRBJ2-7; D is undetermined. CDR1 SGHAT and CDR2 FQNNGV come from the germline V gene. The CDR3 sequence is 14 residues long. The CDR3 region has the DNA TGTGCCAGCTGCTTAGTTCAAATTACCTACGAGCAGTACTTC. It codes for CASCLVQITYEQYF.

This clonotype occurred many times. This chain connects TRBV6-6 to TRBJ2-6; 10 positions match TRBD1. Germline lookup yields CDR1 MNHNY and CDR2 SVGAGI (reference sequence). The CDR3 is 18 amino acids. V was pared by 0 bases and J by 1 base, with 3 bases of the junction left unmatched. In DNA form, the CDR3 reads TGTGCCAGCAGTTACTCCCCGGGACAGGGGTCTGGGGCCAACGTCCTGACTTTC. Amino acids: CASSYSPGQGSGANVLTF.

On this clonotype itself: A read error may be the cause here, since a much bigger clone is one base away. The rearrangement uses TRBV7-8 and TRBJ2-5, with D perhaps matching TRBD2 (6 bases). The CDR3 runs to 15 residues. Per the germline V gene, CDR1 is SGHVS and CDR2 is FQNEAQ. CDR3 sequence: CASSLGGGFQETQHF. CDR3 nucleotide sequence: TGTGCCAGCAGCTTAGGTGGGGGGTTCCAAGAGACCCAGCACTTC.